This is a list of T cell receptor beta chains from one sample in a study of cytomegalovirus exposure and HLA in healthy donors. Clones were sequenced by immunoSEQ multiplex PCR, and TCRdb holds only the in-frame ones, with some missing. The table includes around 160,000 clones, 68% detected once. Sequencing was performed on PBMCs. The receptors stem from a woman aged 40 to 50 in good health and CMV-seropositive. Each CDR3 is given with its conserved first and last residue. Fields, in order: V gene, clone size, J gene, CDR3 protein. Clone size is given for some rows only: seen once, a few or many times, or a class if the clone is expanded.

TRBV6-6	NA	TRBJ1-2	CASRWGRQGNYGYTF
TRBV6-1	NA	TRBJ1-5	CASSEQGQGALNQPQHF
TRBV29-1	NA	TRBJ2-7	CSARGVRGSSSYEQYF
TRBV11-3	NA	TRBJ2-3	CASSFSGGLTDTQYF
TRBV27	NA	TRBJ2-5	CASSLRGCRETQYF
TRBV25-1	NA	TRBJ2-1	CASSKQGVDEQFF
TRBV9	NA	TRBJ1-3	CASSAGVGGGGNTIYF
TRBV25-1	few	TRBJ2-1	CASRSGTSGNNEQFF
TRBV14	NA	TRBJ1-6	CASSQDRDRGPLHF
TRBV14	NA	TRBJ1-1	CASSQDRDRVSPEAFF
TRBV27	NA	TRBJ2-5	CASSSIAVMGETQYF
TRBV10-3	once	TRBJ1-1	CAIKSTELNTEAFF
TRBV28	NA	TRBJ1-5	CASSRRGGGQPQHF
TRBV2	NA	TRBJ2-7	CASCPGLAYEQYF
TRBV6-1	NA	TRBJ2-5	CASSVWGSVETQYF
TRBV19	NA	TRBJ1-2	CASSSRGTVYGYTF
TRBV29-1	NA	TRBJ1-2	CSVIPLTGSVRGYTF
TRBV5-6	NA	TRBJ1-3	CASSSDSAGNTIYF
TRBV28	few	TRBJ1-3	CASSLLSGVSGNTIYF
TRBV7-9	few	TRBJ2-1	CASSLISLGQGARNEQFF
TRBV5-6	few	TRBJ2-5	CASSPETRWQEYF